Presented here are 15 T cell receptor beta chains from one specimen sequenced in a study of cytomegalovirus exposure and HLA in healthy donors. The PCR used 60 Vbeta and 13 Jbeta primers. Repertoires were generated with immunoSEQ multiplex PCR, while TCRdb's copy carries only in-frame clones and drops some. The top ten hold less than 2% of the sample, which has about 140,000 clones, roughly 10% seen once. The sequenced sample was PBMCs. The receptor source for this set is a male donor in good health and CMV-seronegative.

This clone occurred a few times. The genes are TRBV9 and TRBJ1-2; D might be TRBD1 (5 bases). CDR1 and CDR2 from the germline V gene are SGDLS and YYNGEE. Trimming pared 3 bases from V and 7 bases from J, leaving 13 bases between. The CDR3 runs 13 residues. The CDR3 DNA is TGTGCCAGCAGCGGACCAGGGTTTGCTGGCTACACCTTC. Protein product: CASSGPGFAGYTF.

The J gene is TRBJ2-1, the V gene TRBV7-3; a weak D match, TRBD1 (6 bases). Trimming removed 5 bases at V and 5 bases at J, with 13 bases between. This CDR3 has 14 residues. The germline CDR1 and CDR2 sequences are SGHTA and FQGTGA. In DNA form, the CDR3 reads TGTGCCAGCAGCCCAGGGGTCTACAACAATGAGCAGTTCTTC. Encoded protein: CASSPGVYNNEQFF.

A remark on this clone: Other DNA sequences of this sample code for an identical CDR3. The chain combines TRBV4-1 with TRBJ1-2; a weak D match, TRBD1 (5 bases). CDR3 size: 14 residues. With 1 base removed from V and 2 bases from J, the gap between germline ends came to 8 bases. CDR1 is MGHRA and CDR2 is YSYEKL in the germline V gene. The DNA of the CDR3 is TGCGCCAGCAGCCAAGGGGGCTCAAACTATGGCTACACCTTC. As protein: CASSQGGSNYGYTF.

This clone was observed a handful of times. The V gene is TRBV7-9, the J gene TRBJ2-5; TRBD2 matches 9 bases. Germline assignment: CDR1 SEHNR and CDR2 FQNEAQ (reference sequence). The CDR3 consists of 15 residues. Trimming removed 5 bases from V and 2 bases from J; junction bases left unmatched: 6. Written as DNA, the CDR3 is TGTGCCAGCAGCCAAGGACTAGCGATTCAAGAGACCCAGTACTTC. Amino acids: CASSQGLAIQETQYF.

This clone was counted between two and nine times. The DNA of the CDR3 is TGTGCCAGCAGCTCAGGACTACCCGAGCAGTACTTC. Translated, it gives CASSSGLPEQYF. The rearrangement joins TRBV28 to TRBJ2-7; perhaps TRBD2 as D (6 bases). Per germline, CDR1 MDHEN and CDR2 SYDVKM. The CDR3 totals 12 residues. The ends were cut back, 6 bases at V and 6 bases at J, with 12 bases in the middle.

The chain uses TRBV28 and TRBJ2-1; 7 positions match TRBD1. With 4 bases clipped from V and 13 bases from J, the junction kept 16 bases outside the gene matches. The CDR3 sequence is 15 residues long. CDR1 is MDHEN, CDR2 SYDVKM, per germline. This chain's CDR3 is CASSSGTEALFKQFF. DNA for the CDR3: TGTGCCAGCAGTTCCGGGACAGAAGCATTATTCAAACAGTTCTTC.

The V call is TRBV7-2, the J call TRBJ1-3, with D perhaps TRBD1 (6 bases). CDR1 SGHTA and CDR2 FQGNSA come from the germline V gene. V lost 2 bases, J lost 1 base, and 12 bases lay in between. The CDR3 runs 16 residues. The CDR3 DNA sequence: TGTGCCAGCAGCTTATCTCCCGGACAGTCTGGAAACACCATATATTTT. This gives the protein CASSLSPGQSGNTIYF.

V is TRBV9 and J is TRBJ2-7; 7 bases line up with TRBD1. The CDR3 is 14 amino acids. With V trimmed by 3 bases and J by 0 bases, 3 bases remained unmatched. Germline CDR1 SGDLS, CDR2 YYNGEE. The CDR3 nucleotides are TGTGCCAGCAGCGCGGGGACAGTCTCCTACGAGCAGTACTTC. Amino acids: CASSAGTVSYEQYF.

The chain uses TRBV15 and TRBJ1-1; 9 bases agree with TRBD1. The CDR3 has 16 amino acids. J lost 1 base, V lost 0 bases, and 3 bases had no gene match. Looked up from germline, CDR1 is LNHNV and CDR2 is YYDKDF (reference sequence). CDR3 loop: CATSRDWGQGNTEAFF. The CDR3 DNA is TGTGCCACCAGCAGAGATTGGGGACAGGGGAACACTGAAGCTTTCTTT.

This clone was observed a few times. This chain connects TRBV5-6 to TRBJ1-2; 7 nucleotides align to TRBD1. Germline CDR1 SGHDT, CDR2 YYEEEE. This CDR3 contains 14 residues. V lost 0 bases to trimming and J lost 2 bases; unmatched junction nucleotides: 1. In DNA form, the CDR3 reads TGTGCCAGCAGCTTGGGGGACAGCAACTATGGCTACACCTTC. Protein: CASSLGDSNYGYTF.

The chain uses TRBV6-5 and TRBJ1-2, with TRBD1 as a possible D gene (6 bases). Germline V gives CDR1 MNHEY, CDR2 SVGAGI. V was pared by 4 bases and J by 9 bases, with 18 bases between. CDR3 length equals 14 residues. The CDR3 spells CASSSSSPDRRYTF. CDR3 nucleotide sequence: TGTGCCAGCAGTTCCTCCTCCCCAGACAGGCGCTACACCTTC.

This clone was counted only a few times. The chain links TRBV9 to TRBJ2-3, with 7 nucleotides matching TRBD2. This CDR3 is built from 19 residues. Trimming took 1 base from V and 0 from J; bases not matched to a gene: 14. Germline V gene lookup returns CDR1 SGDLS and CDR2 YYNGEE. The CDR3 region is CASSVSGRDAPTSTDTQYF. The CDR3 region has the DNA TGTGCCAGCAGCGTATCGGGGAGGGACGCTCCTACTAGCACAGATACGCAGTATTTT.

The J gene is TRBJ2-3, the V gene TRBV14; TRBD2 is a possible D gene (5 bases). CDR1 SGHDN and CDR2 FVKESK come from the germline V gene. The CDR3 covers 16 residues. The V end lost 3 bases, the J end lost 0 bases, and 13 bases lay between the germline ends. The CDR3 loop reads CASSHTKEDSTDTQYF. CDR3 sequence (DNA): TGTGCCAGCAGCCATACCAAGGAGGACAGCACAGATACGCAGTATTTT. The whole variable domain, filled in from reference TRBV14 and TRBJ2-3, reads EAGVTQFPSHSVIEKGQTVTLRCDPISGHDNLYWYRRVMGKEIKFLLHFVKESKQDESGMPNNRFLAERTGGTYSTLKVQPAELEDSGVYFCASSHTKEDSTDTQYFGPGTRLTVL.

This clone was counted only a few times. The V call is TRBV5-8, the J call TRBJ1-2; 7 nucleotides line up with TRBD1. The trim removed 4 bases at V and 3 bases at J, leaving 6 bases unmatched. The germline V gene encodes CDR1 SGHTS and CDR2 YDEGEE. The CDR3 extends over 14 amino acids. Here the CDR3 DNA reads TGTGCCAGCAGCCCTGGGGACAGATACTATGGCTACACCTTC. Translating it yields CASSPGDRYYGYTF.

The J gene is TRBJ2-2, the V gene TRBV27; the match to TRBD2 covers 11 bases. From germline, CDR1 is MNHEY and CDR2 SMNVEV (reference sequence). The CDR3 loop spans 16 amino acids. V shed 6 bases, J shed 0 bases, and the junction held 3 bases outside the gene matches. CDR3 DNA sequence: TGTGCCAGCAGCAGACTAGCGGGAACGAACACCGGGGAGCTGTTTTTT. Protein sequence: CASSRLAGTNTGELFF.